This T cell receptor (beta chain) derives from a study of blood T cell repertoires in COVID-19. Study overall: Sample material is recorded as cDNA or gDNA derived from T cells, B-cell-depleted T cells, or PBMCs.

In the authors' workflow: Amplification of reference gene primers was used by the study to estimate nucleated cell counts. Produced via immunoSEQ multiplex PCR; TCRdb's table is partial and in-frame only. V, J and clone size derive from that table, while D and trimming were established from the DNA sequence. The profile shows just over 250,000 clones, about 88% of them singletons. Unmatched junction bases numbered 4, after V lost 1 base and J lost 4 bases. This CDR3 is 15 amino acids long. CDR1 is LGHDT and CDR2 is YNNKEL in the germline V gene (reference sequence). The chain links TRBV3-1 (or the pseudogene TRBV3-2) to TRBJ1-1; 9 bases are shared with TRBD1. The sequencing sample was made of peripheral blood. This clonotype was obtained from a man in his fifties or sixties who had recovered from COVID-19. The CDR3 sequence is CASSQGDRVGTEAFF. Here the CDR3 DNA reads TGTGCCAGCAGCCAAGGGGACAGGGTTGGCACTGAAGCTTTCTTT.